These T cell receptor beta chains were read from a single sample in a study of post-analysis software for immune sequencing data. MiXCR was run by TCRdb on the PCR reads, yielding one entry per CDR3 protein. The table includes roughly 410,000 distinct CDR3 sequences, around 33% detected once. Sequencing used blood. Receptors originate from a girl aged 5-17 years with multiple sclerosis. The CDR3 runs from the conserved cysteine through the conserved F or W. D genes are given only for firm matches. Size tells how often a clone was seen (once, few, many) or the class of an expanded clone, and some rows leave it out.

clone size: few
D gene: NA
J gene: TRBJ2-1
V gene: TRBV9
CDR3 DNA: TGTGCCAGCAGTGGCCCCTTCCTCAGCTCCTACAATGAGCAGTTCTTC
CDR3 protein: CASSGPFLSSYNEQFF

clone size: NA
D gene: NA
J gene: TRBJ2-7
V gene: TRBV28
CDR3 DNA: TGTGCCAGCAGCAATGGTGGGGGAAACGAGCAGTACTTC
CDR3 protein: CASSNGGGNEQYF

clone size: NA
D gene: TRBD1
J gene: TRBJ1-2
V gene: TRBV27
CDR3 DNA: TGTGCCAGCAGTTCGTTACAGGGGGATCTCTATGGCTACACCTTC
CDR3 protein: CASSSLQGDLYGYTF

clone size: few
D gene: NA
J gene: TRBJ2-5
V gene: TRBV12-3/TRBV12-4
CDR3 DNA: TGTGCCAGCAGTCTAGAGGGGATAGAGACCCAGTACTTC
CDR3 protein: CASSLEGIETQYF

clone size: NA
D gene: TRBD2
J gene: TRBJ2-3
V gene: TRBV11-1
CDR3 DNA: TGTGCCAGCAGCCGCGGGGGGTCTAGCCTTAGCACAGATACGCAGTATTTT
CDR3 protein: CASSRGGSSLSTDTQYF

clone size: NA
D gene: NA
J gene: TRBJ1-2
V gene: TRBV5-1
CDR3 DNA: TGCGCCAGCAGCTACTCGACAGGCGGGGGTGGCTACACCTTC
CDR3 protein: CASSYSTGGGGYTF

clone size: NA
D gene: NA
J gene: TRBJ2-1
V gene: TRBV5-1
CDR3 DNA: TGCGCCAGCAGTCCTAGACAGGAGACGAGCTCCTACAATGAGCAGTTCTTC
CDR3 protein: CASSPRQETSSYNEQFF

clone size: NA
D gene: NA
J gene: TRBJ2-1
V gene: TRBV7-9
CDR3 DNA: TGTGCCAGCAGCGAACAGAGGGGCTCCTACAATGAGCAGTTCTTC
CDR3 protein: CASSEQRGSYNEQFF

clone size: many
D gene: NA
J gene: TRBJ2-3
V gene: TRBV6-5
CDR3 DNA: TGTGCCAGCAGTTACTCGGGAAGGGATACGCAGTATTTT
CDR3 protein: CASSYSGRDTQYF

clone size: few
D gene: TRBD1
J gene: TRBJ1-6
V gene: TRBV11-2
CDR3 DNA: TGTGCCAGCAGCCAGGGACAGGGCTATAATTCACCCCTCCACTTT
CDR3 protein: CASSQGQGYNSPLHF

clone size: NA
D gene: NA
J gene: TRBJ1-1
V gene: TRBV12-3/TRBV12-4
CDR3 DNA: TGTGCCAGCAGTTTCGGGAAGGGAGCTTTCTTT
CDR3 protein: CASSFGKGAFF

clone size: NA
D gene: TRBD1
J gene: TRBJ1-4
V gene: TRBV15
CDR3 DNA: TGTGCCACTCACGTTGGGACAGACTATAATGAAAAACTGTTTTTT
CDR3 protein: CATHVGTDYNEKLFF

clone size: once
D gene: NA
J gene: TRBJ1-4
V gene: TRBV28
CDR3 DNA: TGTGCCAGCAGTCCTGGGGGAGAAAATGAAAAACTGTTTTTT
CDR3 protein: CASSPGGENEKLFF

clone size: NA
D gene: NA
J gene: TRBJ2-5
V gene: TRBV5-1
CDR3 DNA: TGCGCCAGCAGCTTGGCCGTGGCCTTAGAGACCCAGTACTTC
CDR3 protein: CASSLAVALETQYF

clone size: NA
D gene: NA
J gene: TRBJ2-7
V gene: TRBV24-1
CDR3 DNA: TGTGCCACCAGTGATCTTCGACCGTGCCCCGGGGCTTACGAGCAGTACTTC
CDR3 protein: CATSDLRPCPGAYEQYF

clone size: NA
D gene: TRBD1
J gene: TRBJ2-2
V gene: TRBV4-1
CDR3 DNA: TGCGCCAGCAGCCGAGGGACAGGGAATATGGCCGGGGAGCTGTTTTTT
CDR3 protein: CASSRGTGNMAGELFF